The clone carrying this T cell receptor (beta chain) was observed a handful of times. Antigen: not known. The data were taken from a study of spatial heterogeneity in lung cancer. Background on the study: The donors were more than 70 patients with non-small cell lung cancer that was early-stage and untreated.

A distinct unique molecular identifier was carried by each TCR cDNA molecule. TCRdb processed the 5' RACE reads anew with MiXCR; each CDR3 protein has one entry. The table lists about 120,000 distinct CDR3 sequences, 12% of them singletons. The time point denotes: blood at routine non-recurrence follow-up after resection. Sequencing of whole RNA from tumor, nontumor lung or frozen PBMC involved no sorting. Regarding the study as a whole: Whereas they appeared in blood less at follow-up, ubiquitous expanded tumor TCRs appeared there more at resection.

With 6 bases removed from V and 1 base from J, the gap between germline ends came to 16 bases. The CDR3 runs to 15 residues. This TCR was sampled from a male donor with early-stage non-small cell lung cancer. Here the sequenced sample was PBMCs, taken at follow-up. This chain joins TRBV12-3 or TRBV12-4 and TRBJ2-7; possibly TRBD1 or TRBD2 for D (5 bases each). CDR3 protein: CASSSYRDGSYEQYF. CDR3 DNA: TGTGCCAGCAGCAGCTACCGGGACGGGTCCTACGAGCAGTACTTC.